This is a list of T cell receptor beta chains from one sample in a study of PD-1 blockade in classical Hodgkin lymphoma. Method: immunoSEQ multiplex PCR; TCRdb's copy keeps in-frame clones and lacks some. This sample has about 99,000 clones, with 81% found just once. The sequences come from peripheral blood mononuclear cells (PBMCs), collected before the second cycle of nivolumab. All receptors come from a human donor with classical Hodgkin lymphoma. Each CDR3 is given with its conserved first and last residue. A D gene is named only where the DNA matches it firmly. Some rows mark clone size as missing; the rest say once, few, many or name a class of expanded clone.

d_call j_call clone_size v_call cdr3_aa cdr3_nt
TRBD2 TRBJ2-5 . TRBV5-1 CASSLGASGEETQYF TGCGCCAGCAGCTTGGGCGCTAGCGGAGAAGAGACCCAGTACTTC
. TRBJ1-3 . TRBV27 CASSENTGNTIYF TGTGCCAGCAGTGAGAACACCGGAAACACCATATATTTT
. TRBJ2-3 . TRBV5-8 CASSLGTYTDTQYF TGTGCCAGCAGCTTAGGCACCTACACAGATACGCAGTATTTT
. TRBJ2-7 once TRBV7-2 CASSSIRGTYEQYF TGTGCCAGCAGCTCAATTAGGGGGACCTACGAGCAGTACTTC
. TRBJ1-4 . TRBV4-3 CASSQDADINNEKLFF TGCGCCAGCAGCCAAGATGCGGACATTAATAATGAAAAACTGTTTTTT
TRBD1 TRBJ1-1 . TRBV18 CASSPMPRGLGGTEAFF TGTGCCAGCTCACCGATGCCCAGGGGGCTTGGAGGGACTGAAGCTTTCTTT
. TRBJ2-3 . TRBV19 CASSTYGTQYF TGTGCCAGTAGCACCTATGGCACGCAGTATTTT
TRBD1 TRBJ2-3 . TRBV9 CASSPRQGRTDTQYF TGTGCCAGCAGCCCAAGACAGGGGAGAACAGATACGCAGTATTTT
. TRBJ2-5 . TRBV2 CASSVRGRAETQYF TGTGCCAGCAGTGTAAGGGGCAGGGCCGAGACCCAGTACTTC
. TRBJ1-4 . TRBV4-1 CASSQAQGFGDEKLFF TGCGCCAGCAGCCAGGCACAGGGCTTTGGGGATGAAAAACTGTTTTTT
. TRBJ2-6 . TRBV6-1 CASTGAGSGANVLTF TGTGCCAGCACGGGTGCGGGGTCTGGGGCCAACGTCCTGACTTTC
. TRBJ2-4 . TRBV28 CASSFQGAGAKNIQYF TGTGCCAGCAGTTTTCAGGGAGCAGGGGCCAAAAACATTCAGTACTTC
. TRBJ2-7 . TRBV7-2 CASSLEREYEQYF TGTGCCAGCAGCTTAGAACGGGAGTACGAGCAGTACTTC
TRBD2 TRBJ2-1 . TRBV4-2 CASSPSGTSLIRGQFF TGTGCCAGCAGCCCTTCGGGGACTAGTTTAATCCGTGGGCAGTTCTTC
TRBD2 TRBJ2-1 . TRBV9 CASSVIAGRDEQFF TGTGCCAGCAGCGTAATAGCGGGGAGGGATGAGCAGTTCTTC
. TRBJ2-2 . TRBV9 CASSAGGRNGELFF TGTGCCAGCAGCGCCGGAGGGAGGAACGGGGAGCTGTTTTTT
TRBD1 TRBJ1-2 . TRBV7-2 CASSLARGSGGYTF TGTGCCAGCAGCTTAGCCAGGGGGAGTGGTGGCTACACCTTC
. TRBJ1-2 . TRBV27 CASSADGLSLWGYTF TGTGCCAGCAGTGCGGACGGGCTGTCCCTCTGGGGCTACACCTTC
. TRBJ1-1 many TRBV5-1 CASSASGQMNTEAFF TGCGCCAGCAGCGCTAGCGGACAGATGAACACTGAAGCTTTCTTT
. TRBJ1-1 . TRBV5-6 CASSFEAGTEAFF TGTGCCAGCAGCTTCGAGGCGGGCACTGAAGCTTTCTTT
TRBD2 TRBJ2-1 . TRBV5-4 CASSPQGLAGEDEQFF TGTGCCAGCAGCCCACAAGGACTAGCGGGAGAGGATGAGCAGTTCTTC
. TRBJ1-3 few TRBV6-5 CASSAQRASGNTIYF TGTGCCAGCAGCGCCCAGAGGGCCTCTGGAAACACCATATATTTT
. TRBJ2-3 . TRBV2 CASSGAGPSMGHTQYF TGTGCCAGCAGTGGGGCGGGACCCTCGATGGGACATACGCAGTATTTT
. TRBJ1-2 . TRBV15 CATSTRAGLDGYTF TGTGCCACCAGCACCCGGGCAGGGTTAGATGGCTACACCTTC
. TRBJ2-2 . TRBV21-1 CASTQGQLAGENTGELFF TGTGCCAGCACCCAGGGGCAACTAGCGGGAGAGAACACCGGGGAGCTGTTTTTT
TRBD2 TRBJ2-1 . TRBV7-8 CASSKTSGGYNEQFF TGTGCCAGCAGCAAGACTAGCGGGGGCTACAATGAGCAGTTCTTC
. TRBJ2-7 . TRBV5-1 CASSLDGTPYYEQYF TGCGCCAGCAGCTTGGACGGGACACCATACTACGAGCAGTACTTC
. TRBJ1-4 . TRBV9 CASSVEVGGNEKLFF TGTGCCAGCAGCGTAGAGGTGGGGGGGAATGAAAAACTGTTTTTT
TRBD1 TRBJ1-2 once TRBV4-3 CASSQVGDSNYGYTF TGCGCCAGCAGCCAAGTTGGGGACAGTAACTATGGCTACACCTTC
. TRBJ1-4 few TRBV29-1 CTAGEANEKLFF TGCACCGCGGGGGAAGCTAATGAAAAACTGTTTTTT
TRBD2 TRBJ2-7 . TRBV5-1 CASSLGPLQAGAGEQYF TGCGCCAGCAGCTTGGGACCATTACAAGCGGGAGCGGGAGAGCAGTACTTC
. TRBJ1-2 . TRBV5-1 CASSLIQNYGYTF TGCGCCAGCAGCTTAATCCAGAACTATGGCTACACCTTC
. TRBJ1-1 . TRBV19 CASSRQPNTEAFF TGTGCCAGTAGTCGACAACCGAACACTGAAGCTTTCTTT
. TRBJ2-1 . TRBV7-7 CASSLEVANNEQFF TGTGCCAGCAGCTTAGAGGTTGCCAACAATGAGCAGTTCTTC
. TRBJ1-2 . TRBV9 CASSVAQGNYGYTF TGTGCCAGCAGCGTAGCTCAGGGGAACTATGGCTACACCTTC
TRBD2 TRBJ2-1 once TRBV6-5 CASTPPAGGPGEQFF TGTGCCAGCACCCCGCCGGCGGGAGGGCCGGGTGAGCAGTTCTTC
. TRBJ2-1 . TRBV19 CASSNPSGTFYNEQFF TGTGCCAGTAGTAACCCCTCGGGGACCTTCTACAATGAGCAGTTCTTC